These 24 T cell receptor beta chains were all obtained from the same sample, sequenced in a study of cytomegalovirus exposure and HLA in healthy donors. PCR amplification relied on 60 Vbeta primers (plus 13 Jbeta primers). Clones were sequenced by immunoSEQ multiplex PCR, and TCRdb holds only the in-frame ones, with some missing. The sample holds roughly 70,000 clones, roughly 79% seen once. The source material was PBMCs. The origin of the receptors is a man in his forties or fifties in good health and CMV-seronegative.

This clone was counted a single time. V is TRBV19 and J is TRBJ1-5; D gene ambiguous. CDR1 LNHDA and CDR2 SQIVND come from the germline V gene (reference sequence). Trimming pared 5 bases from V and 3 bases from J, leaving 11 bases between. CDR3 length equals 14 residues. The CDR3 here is CASSPRSNNQPQHF. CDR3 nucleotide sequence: TGTGCCAGTAGTCCTAGGTCGAACAATCAGCCCCAGCATTTT.

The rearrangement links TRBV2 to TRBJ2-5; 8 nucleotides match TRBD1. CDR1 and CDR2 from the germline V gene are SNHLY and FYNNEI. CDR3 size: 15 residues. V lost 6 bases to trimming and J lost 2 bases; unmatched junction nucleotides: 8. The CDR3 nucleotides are TGTGCCAGCAGCGGGCTAGGACAGGGACAAGAGACCCAGTACTTC. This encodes CASSGLGQGQETQYF. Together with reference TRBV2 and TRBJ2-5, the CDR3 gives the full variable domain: EPEVTQTPSHQVTQMGQEVILRCVPISNHLYFYWYRQILGQKVEFLVSFYNNEISEKSEIFDDQFSVERPDGSNFTLKIRSTKLEDSAMYFCASSGLGQGQETQYFGPGTRLLVL.

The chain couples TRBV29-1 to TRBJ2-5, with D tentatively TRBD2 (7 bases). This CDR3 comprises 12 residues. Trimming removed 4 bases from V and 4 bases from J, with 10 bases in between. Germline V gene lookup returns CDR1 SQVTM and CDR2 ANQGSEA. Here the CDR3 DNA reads TGCAGCGTTGGGGGAGGGGGAGAGACCCAGTACTTC. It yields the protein CSVGGGGETQYF.

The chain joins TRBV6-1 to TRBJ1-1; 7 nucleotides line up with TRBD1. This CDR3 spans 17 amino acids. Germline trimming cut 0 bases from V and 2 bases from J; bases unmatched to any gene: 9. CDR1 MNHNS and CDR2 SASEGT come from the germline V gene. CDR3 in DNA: TGTGCCAGCAGTGAAGCCAACACAGGGGCGGCTAACACTGAAGCTTTCTTT. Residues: CASSEANTGAANTEAFF.

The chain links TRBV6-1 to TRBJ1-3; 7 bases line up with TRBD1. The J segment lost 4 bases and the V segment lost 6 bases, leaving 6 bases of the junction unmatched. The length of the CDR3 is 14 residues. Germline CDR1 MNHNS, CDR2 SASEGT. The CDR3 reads CASRAGTAGNTIYF. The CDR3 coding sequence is TGTGCCAGCAGGGCCGGGACAGCCGGAAACACCATATATTTT.

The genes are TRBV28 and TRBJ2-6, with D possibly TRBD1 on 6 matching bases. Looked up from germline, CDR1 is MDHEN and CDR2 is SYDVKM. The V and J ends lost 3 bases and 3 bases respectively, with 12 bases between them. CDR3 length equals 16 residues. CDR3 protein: CASSFLGAYGANVLTF. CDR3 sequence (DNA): TGTGCCAGCAGTTTTCTGGGGGCGTATGGGGCCAACGTCCTGACTTTC.

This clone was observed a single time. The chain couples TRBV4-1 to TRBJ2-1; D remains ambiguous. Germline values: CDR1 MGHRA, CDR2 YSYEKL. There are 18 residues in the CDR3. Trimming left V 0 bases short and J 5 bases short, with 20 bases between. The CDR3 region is CASSQDIFPRRSNNEQFF. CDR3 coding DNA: TGCGCCAGCAGCCAAGATATTTTTCCACGACGGAGTAACAATGAGCAGTTCTTC.

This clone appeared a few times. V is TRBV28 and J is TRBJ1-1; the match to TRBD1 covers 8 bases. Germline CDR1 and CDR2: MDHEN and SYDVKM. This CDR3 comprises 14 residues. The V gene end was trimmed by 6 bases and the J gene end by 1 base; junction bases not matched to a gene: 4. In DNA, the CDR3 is TGTGCCAGCAGAAACAGGGGGGCGAACACTGAAGCTTTCTTT. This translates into CASRNRGANTEAFF.

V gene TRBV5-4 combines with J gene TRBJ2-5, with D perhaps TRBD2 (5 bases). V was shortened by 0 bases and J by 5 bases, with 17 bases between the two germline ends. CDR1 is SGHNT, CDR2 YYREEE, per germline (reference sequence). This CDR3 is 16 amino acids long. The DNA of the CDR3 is TGTGCCAGCAGCTTGGCCTCGGGATCTCCCAGGGAGACCCAGTACTTC. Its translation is CASSLASGSPRETQYF.

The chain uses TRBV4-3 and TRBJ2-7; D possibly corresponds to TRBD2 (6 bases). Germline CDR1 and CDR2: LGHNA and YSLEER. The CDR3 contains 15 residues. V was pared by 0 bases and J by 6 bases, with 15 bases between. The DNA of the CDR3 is TGCGCCAGCAGCCAAGATTCCAGCGGAGGGCCCGAGCAGTACTTC. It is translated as CASSQDSSGGPEQYF.

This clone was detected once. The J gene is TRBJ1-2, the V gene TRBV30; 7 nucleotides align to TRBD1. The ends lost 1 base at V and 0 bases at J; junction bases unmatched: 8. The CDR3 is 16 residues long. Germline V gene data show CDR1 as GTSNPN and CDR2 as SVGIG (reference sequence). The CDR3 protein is CAWSAIGQVSNYGYTF. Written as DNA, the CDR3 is TGTGCCTGGAGTGCTATTGGACAGGTTTCTAACTATGGCTACACCTTC.

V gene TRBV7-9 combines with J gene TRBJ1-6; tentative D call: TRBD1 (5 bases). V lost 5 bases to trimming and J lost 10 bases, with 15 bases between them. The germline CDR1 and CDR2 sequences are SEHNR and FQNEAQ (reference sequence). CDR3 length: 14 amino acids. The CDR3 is CASSLQGNGSPLHF. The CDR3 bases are TGTGCCAGCAGCCTCCAGGGAAACGGGTCACCCCTCCACTTT.

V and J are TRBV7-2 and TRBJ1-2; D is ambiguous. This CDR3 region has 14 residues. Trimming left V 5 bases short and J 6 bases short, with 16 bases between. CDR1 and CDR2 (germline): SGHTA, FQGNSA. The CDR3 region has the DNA TGTGCCAGCAGCCTCACGCCGACTGGAGATGGCTACACCTTC. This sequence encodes CASSLTPTGDGYTF.

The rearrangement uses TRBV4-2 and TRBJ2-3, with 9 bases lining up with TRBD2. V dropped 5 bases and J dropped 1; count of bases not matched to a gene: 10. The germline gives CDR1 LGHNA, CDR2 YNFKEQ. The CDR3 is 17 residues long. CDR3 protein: CASSYFGGTSRTDTQYF. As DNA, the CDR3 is TGTGCCAGCAGCTACTTTGGCGGGACTAGCCGCACAGATACGCAGTATTTT.

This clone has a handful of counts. DNA for the CDR3: TGTGCCAGCAGGGGCGATGGGTATCAGCCCCAGCATTTT. The encoded protein is CASRGDGYQPQHF. The rearrangement joins TRBV2 to TRBJ1-5; D is unresolved. Per germline, CDR1 SNHLY and CDR2 FYNNEI. The V gene lost 6 bases and the J gene lost 5 bases, with 11 bases spanning the gap. There are 13 residues in the CDR3. The variable domain in full, with the rest retrieved from reference TRBV2 and TRBJ1-5, is EPEVTQTPSHQVTQMGQEVILRCVPISNHLYFYWYRQILGQKVEFLVSFYNNEISEKSEIFDDQFSVERPDGSNFTLKIRSTKLEDSAMYFCASRGDGYQPQHFGDGTRLSIL.

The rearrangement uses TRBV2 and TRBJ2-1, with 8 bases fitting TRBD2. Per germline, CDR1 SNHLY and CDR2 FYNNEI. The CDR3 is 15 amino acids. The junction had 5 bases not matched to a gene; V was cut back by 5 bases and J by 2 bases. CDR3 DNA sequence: TGTGCCAGCAGTAAGCGGGGGCCCGCCTACAATGAGCAGTTCTTC. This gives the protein CASSKRGPAYNEQFF.

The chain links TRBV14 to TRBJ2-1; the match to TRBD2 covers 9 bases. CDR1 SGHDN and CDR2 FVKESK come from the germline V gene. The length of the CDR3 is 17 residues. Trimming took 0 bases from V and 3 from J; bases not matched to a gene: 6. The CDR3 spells CASSQDILTSGYNEQFF. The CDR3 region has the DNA TGTGCCAGCAGCCAAGATATATTGACTAGCGGCTACAATGAGCAGTTCTTC.

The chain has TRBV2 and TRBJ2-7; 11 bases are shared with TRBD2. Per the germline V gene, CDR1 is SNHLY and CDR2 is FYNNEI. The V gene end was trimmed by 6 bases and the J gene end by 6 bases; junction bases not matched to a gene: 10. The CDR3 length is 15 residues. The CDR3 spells CASSETSGGTGEQYF. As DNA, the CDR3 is TGTGCCAGCAGCGAAACTAGCGGGGGAACAGGCGAGCAGTACTTC.

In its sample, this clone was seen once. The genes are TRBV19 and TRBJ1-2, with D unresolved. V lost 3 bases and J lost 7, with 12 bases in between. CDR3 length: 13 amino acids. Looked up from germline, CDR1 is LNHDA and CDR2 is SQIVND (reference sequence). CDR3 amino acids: CASSIMESGGYTF. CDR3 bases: TGTGCCAGTAGTATTATGGAGTCCGGTGGCTACACCTTC.

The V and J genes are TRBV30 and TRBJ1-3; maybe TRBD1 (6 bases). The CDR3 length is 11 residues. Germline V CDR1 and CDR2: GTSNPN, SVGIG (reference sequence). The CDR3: CARGTGNTIYF. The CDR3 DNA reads TGTGCAAGGGGGACCGGAAACACCATATATTTT.

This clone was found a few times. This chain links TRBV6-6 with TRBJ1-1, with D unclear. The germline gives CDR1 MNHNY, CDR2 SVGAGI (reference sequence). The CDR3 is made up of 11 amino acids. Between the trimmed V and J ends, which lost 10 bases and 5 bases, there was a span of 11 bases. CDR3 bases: TGTGCCACTAACGACTTTACTGAAGCTTTCTTT. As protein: CATNDFTEAFF.

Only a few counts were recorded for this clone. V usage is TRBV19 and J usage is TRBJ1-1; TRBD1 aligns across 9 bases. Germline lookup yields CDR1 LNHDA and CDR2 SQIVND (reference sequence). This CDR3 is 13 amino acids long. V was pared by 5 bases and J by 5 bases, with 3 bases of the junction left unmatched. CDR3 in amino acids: CASSSTGGTEAFF. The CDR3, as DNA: TGTGCCAGTAGTTCGACAGGGGGGACTGAAGCTTTCTTT. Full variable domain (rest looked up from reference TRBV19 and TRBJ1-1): DGGITQSPKYLFRKEGQNVTLSCEQNLNHDAMYWYRQDPGQGLRLIYYSQIVNDFQKGDIAEGYSVSREKKESFPLTVTSAQKNPTAFYLCASSSTGGTEAFFGQGTRLTVV.

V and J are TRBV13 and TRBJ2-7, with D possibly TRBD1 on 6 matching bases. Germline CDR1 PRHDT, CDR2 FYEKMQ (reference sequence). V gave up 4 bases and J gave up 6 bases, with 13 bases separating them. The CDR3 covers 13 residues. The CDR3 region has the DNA TGTGCCAGCAGCTATCGGACAGCCATCGAGCAGTACTTC. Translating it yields CASSYRTAIEQYF.

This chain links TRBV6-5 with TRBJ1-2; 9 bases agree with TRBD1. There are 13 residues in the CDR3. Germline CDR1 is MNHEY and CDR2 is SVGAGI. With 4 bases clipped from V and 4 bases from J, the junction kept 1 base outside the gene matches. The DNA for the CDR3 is TGTGCCAGCAGTTCGGGACAGGGCTATGGCTACACCTTC. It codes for CASSSGQGYGYTF.